This paragraph reports one T cell receptor (beta chain). Its antigen is undetermined. Use of 60 Vbeta and 13 Jbeta primers characterized the PCR. Profiled with immunoSEQ multiplex PCR; TCRdb holds only in-frame clones, not every one. The sample contains more than 90,000 clones, about 80% of which appear only once. The data were taken from a study of cytomegalovirus exposure and HLA in healthy donors. The CDR3 runs 14 residues. CDR1 SGHVS and CDR2 FQNEAQ come from the germline V gene. V was pared by 7 bases and J by 8 bases, with 11 bases of the junction left unmatched. Whole-study findings and limits: Differences between HLA loci emerged in a later analysis of TCR association rates, with DRB1 most and HLA-C fewest.

V is TRBV7-8 and J is TRBJ2-1, with 7 nucleotides matching TRBD1. This receptor was taken from a man aged 35 to 55 in good health and CMV-seropositive. Sample: PBMCs. The CDR3 sequence: CASKVGTANYEQFF. CDR3 nucleotide sequence: TGTGCCAGCAAAGTGGGGACAGCGAACTATGAGCAGTTCTTC.